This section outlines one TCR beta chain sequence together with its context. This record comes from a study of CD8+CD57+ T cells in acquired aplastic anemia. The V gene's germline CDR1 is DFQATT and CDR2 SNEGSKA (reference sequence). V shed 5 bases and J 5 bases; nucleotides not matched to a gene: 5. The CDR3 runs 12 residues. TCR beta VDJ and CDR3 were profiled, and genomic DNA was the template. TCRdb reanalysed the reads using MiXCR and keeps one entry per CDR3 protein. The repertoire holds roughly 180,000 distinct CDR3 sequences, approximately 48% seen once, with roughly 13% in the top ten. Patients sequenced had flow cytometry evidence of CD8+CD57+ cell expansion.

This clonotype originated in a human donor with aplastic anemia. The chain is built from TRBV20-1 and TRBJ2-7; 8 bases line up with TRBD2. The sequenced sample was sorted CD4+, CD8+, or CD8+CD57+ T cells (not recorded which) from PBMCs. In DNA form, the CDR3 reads TGCAGTGCTCGGGGGGGGGCCCACGAGCAGTACTTC. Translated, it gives CSARGGAHEQYF.